These 3 T cell receptor beta chains were sequenced from one sample in a study of blood T cell repertoires in COVID-19. TCRdb's table, derived via immunoSEQ multiplex PCR, lists solely in-frame clones and lacks some. In the table there are about 250,000 clones, 80% to 90% of which are singletons. Specimen: peripheral blood. Every receptor here comes from a middle-aged man with active or convalescent COVID-19.

V and J are TRBV19 and TRBJ2-6; tentative D call: TRBD1 (5 bases). Per the germline V gene, CDR1 is LNHDA and CDR2 is SQIVND (reference sequence). The CDR3 extends over 15 amino acids. Trimming took off 5 bases at V and 0 bases at J, with 8 bases between the two ends. The CDR3 DNA reads TGTGCCAGTAGTGCGACAGACTCTGGGGCCAACGTCCTGACTTTC. Its protein is CASSATDSGANVLTF.

Comments on this clone: This sample includes further DNA sequences coding for the same CDR3. This rearrangement joins TRBV7-2 to TRBJ2-2; TRBD2 might be the D (7 bases). Trimming took off 1 base at V and 6 bases at J, with 15 bases between the two ends. This CDR3 comprises 16 residues. Germline lookup yields CDR1 SGHTA and CDR2 FQGNSA. The CDR3 loop is CASSLGDGGRAGELFF. In DNA, the CDR3 is TGTGCCAGCAGCTTAGGGGACGGGGGGCGTGCCGGGGAGCTGTTTTTT.

J is TRBJ2-2 and V is TRBV5-5; tentatively, D is TRBD1 (6 bases). Germline CDR1 and CDR2: SGHKS and YYEKEE (reference sequence). The CDR3 is 15 residues long. V was trimmed by 4 bases and J by 7 bases, leaving 17 bases between them. The CDR3 DNA reads TGTGCCAGCAGCGTGGGACACTCCTCGAGCGGGGAGCTGTTTTTT. The encoded protein is CASSVGHSSSGELFF.